This T cell receptor (beta chain) was recorded in a study of CD8 T cells in ankylosing spondylitis. One entry per CDR3 protein results from TCRdb running MiXCR on the 5' RACE reads. The table records some 33,000 distinct CDR3 sequences, 14% of them present only once. Germline V lookup: CDR1 LGHDT, CDR2 YNNKEL (reference sequence). The junction had 6 bases not matched to a gene; V was cut back by 8 bases and J by 3 bases. The length of the CDR3 is 14 residues. The chain couples TRBV3-1 to TRBJ2-2, with TRBD1 matching 7 bases. The receptor comes from a male donor with ankylosing spondylitis or in good health (not recorded which). Sample: blood. The DNA of the CDR3 is TGTGCCAGCGAGGGGGCTACATACACCGGGGAGCTGTTTTTT. It encodes CASEGATYTGELFF.